The 8 T cell receptor beta chains in this list originate from one sample, sequenced in a study of blood T cell repertoires in COVID-19. Using immunoSEQ multiplex PCR, the repertoire was profiled, and TCRdb retains in-frame clones only, with some absent. The table includes some 530,000 clones, roughly nine tenths detected once. Sequenced: PBMCs or T cells enriched from blood (not recorded which). Receptor source: a woman between 55 and 75 years old who had recovered from COVID-19.

This CDR3 is CSVYRGDTEAFF. The CDR3 region has the DNA TGCAGCGTGTACAGGGGGGACACTGAAGCTTTCTTT. This chain connects TRBV29-1 to TRBJ1-1; 8 nucleotides match TRBD1. The CDR3 sequence is 12 residues long. Germline-derived CDR1 and CDR2 are SQVTM and ANQGSEA. The V segment lost 6 bases and the J segment 3 bases; nucleotides outside the gene matches: 3. The whole variable domain, remainder taken from reference TRBV29-1 and TRBJ1-1, is SAVISQKPSRDICQRGTSLTIQCQVDSQVTMMFWYRQQPGQSLTLIATANQGSEATYESGFVIDKFPISRPNLTFSTLTVSNMSPEDSSIYLCSVYRGDTEAFFGQGTRLTVV.

The V call is TRBV6-5, the J call TRBJ1-1; no reliable D call. Per the germline V gene, CDR1 is MNHEY and CDR2 is SVGAGI. There are 13 residues in the CDR3. Trimming shortened V by 4 bases and J by 4 bases, and 10 bases separated the two germline ends. For the CDR3, the DNA is TGTGCCAGCAGTTGGGCGGGAGGCACTGAAGCTTTCTTT. Translation gives CASSWAGGTEAFF.

The V and J genes are TRBV27 and TRBJ1-4, with D unclear. This CDR3 has 13 amino acids. V was cut by 10 bases and J by 6 bases, with 15 bases left in between. Germline lookup yields CDR1 MNHEY and CDR2 SMNVEV (reference sequence). Written as DNA, the CDR3 is TGTGCCACCCGGACCCGGAGGGATGAAAAACTGTTTTTT. It encodes CATRTRRDEKLFF.

About this clone itself: Being one base from a much bigger clone, this may be a read error. At the DNA level, this CDR3 is encoded by other sequences in the same sample as well. This chain uses TRBV3-1 (or the pseudogene TRBV3-2) with TRBJ1-5, with 8 bases matching TRBD1. The J segment lost 2 bases and the V segment lost 6 bases, leaving 3 bases of the junction unmatched. The CDR3 sequence is 14 residues long. Germline V gene lookup returns CDR1 LGHDT and CDR2 YNNKEL (reference sequence). CDR3 in DNA: TGTGCCAGCAGTCAGACAGGGGGCAATCAGCCCCAGCATTTT. Protein: CASSQTGGNQPQHF.

The V call is TRBV7-8, the J call TRBJ1-2; a possible D gene is TRBD1 (5 bases). The CDR3 loop spans 14 amino acids. Germline-derived CDR1 and CDR2 are SGHVS and FQNEAQ. V dropped 1 base and J dropped 6 bases, with 12 bases sitting between them. CDR3 loop: CASSLGGRVNGYTF. The DNA of the CDR3 is TGTGCCAGCAGCTTAGGGGGCAGGGTGAATGGCTACACCTTC.

This CDR3 reads CASSFEGATNYGYTF. The CDR3 DNA is TGTGCCAGCAGCTTCGAGGGGGCGACTAACTATGGCTACACCTTC. V usage is TRBV5-4 and J usage is TRBJ1-2; the match to TRBD1 covers 7 bases. V shed 2 bases, J shed 0 bases, and the junction held 4 bases outside the gene matches. CDR1 and CDR2 (germline): SGHNT, YYREEE (reference sequence). The CDR3 is 15 residues long.

The chain joins TRBV12-3 or TRBV12-4 to TRBJ1-6; D perhaps matches TRBD1 (5 bases). Trimming stripped 3 bases from V and 9 bases from J, with 9 bases between. CDR3 length: 13 amino acids. The CDR3 protein is CASSLTESSPLHF. For the CDR3, the DNA is TGTGCCAGCAGTTTGACAGAAAGTTCACCCCTCCACTTT.

This chain connects TRBV5-1 to TRBJ1-2; 9 bases align to TRBD1. V trimming: 0 bases; J trimming: 4 bases; junction bases outside the gene matches: 7. Germline V CDR1 and CDR2: SGHRS, YFSETQ. The CDR3 spans 16 residues. CDR3 bases: TGCGCCAGCAGCTTGGACGGGACAGGGTGGGTCTATGGCTACACCTTC. Amino acids: CASSLDGTGWVYGYTF. The variable domain in full, completed from reference TRBV5-1 and TRBJ1-2, reads KAGVTQTPRYLIKTRGQQVTLSCSPISGHRSVSWYQQTPGQGLQFLFEYFSETQRNKGNFPGRFSGRQFSNSRSEMNVSTLELGDSALYLCASSLDGTGWVYGYTFGSGTRLTVV.